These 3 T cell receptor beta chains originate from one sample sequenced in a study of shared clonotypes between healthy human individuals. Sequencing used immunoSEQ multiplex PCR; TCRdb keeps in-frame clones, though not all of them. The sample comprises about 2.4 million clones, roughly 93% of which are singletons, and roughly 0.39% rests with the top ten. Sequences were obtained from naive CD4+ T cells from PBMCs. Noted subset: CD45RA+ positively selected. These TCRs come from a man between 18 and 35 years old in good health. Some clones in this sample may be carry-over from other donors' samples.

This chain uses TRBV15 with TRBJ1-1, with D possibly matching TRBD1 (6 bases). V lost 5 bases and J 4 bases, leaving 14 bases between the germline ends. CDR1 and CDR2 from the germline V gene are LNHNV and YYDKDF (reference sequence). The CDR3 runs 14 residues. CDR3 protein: CATSVSGESTEAFF. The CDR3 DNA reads TGTGCCACCAGCGTGTCAGGGGAGTCCACTGAAGCTTTCTTT.

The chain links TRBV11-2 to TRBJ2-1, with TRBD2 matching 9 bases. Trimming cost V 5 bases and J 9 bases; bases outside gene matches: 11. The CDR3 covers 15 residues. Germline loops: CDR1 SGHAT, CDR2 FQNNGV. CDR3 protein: CASSLTTSGESEQFF. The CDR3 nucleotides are TGTGCCAGCAGCCTCACGACTAGCGGTGAAAGTGAGCAGTTCTTC.

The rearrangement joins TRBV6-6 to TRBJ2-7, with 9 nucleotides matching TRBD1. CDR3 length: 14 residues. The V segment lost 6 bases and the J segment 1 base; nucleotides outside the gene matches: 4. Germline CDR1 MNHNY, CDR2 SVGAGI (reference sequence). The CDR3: CASRRTGVSYEQYF. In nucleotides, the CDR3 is TGTGCCAGCAGAAGGACAGGGGTTTCCTACGAGCAGTACTTC.